This T cell receptor beta chain derives from a study of shared clonotypes between healthy human individuals (dated by TCRdb to the early 2020s). Notes on the research overall: A couple of women and a few men aged 18 to 49 years were included in the cohort. To estimate repertoire size and how much clonotypes are shared between individuals, the study performed deep sequencing of blood TCR repertoires from roughly five healthy adults. Different laboratories and diverse techniques were used to prepare libraries and sequence TCR repertoires, to increase sequencing depth and limit assay-specific biases. For each donor, CD4 naive and CD4 memory were each run on three plates, CD8 naive on two plates, and CD8 memory on one plate. Each donor's leukapheresis produced roughly between roughly 0.9 and 9 billion PBMCs. The paper's findings and limits, for the study overall: The genetic and exposure-history diversity represented was limited by the small number of donors. Pairwise subsampling led to the expectation that sequencing depth would affect the degree of clonotype sharing among donors. Sampling was restricted to blood, and TCR repertoires in tissues likely differ from the TCR repertoires found in blood. Compared with non-shared clonotypes, the clonotypes found in all four sorted-subset donors had higher generation probabilities. Sharing across several donors was observed for about 5% of naive CD4, less than 4% of naive CD8, 2.3% of memory CD4, and about 0.38% of memory CD8 clonotypes. Incomplete sequencing was indicated by rarefaction of sorted-subset datasets, despite the large sequencing depth. Estimated clonotype richness was generally larger for naive than for memory subsets.

Using the deep immunoSEQ assay, TCR CDR3 regions were amplified from genomic DNA by multiplex PCR. For each cell subset, the extracted genomic DNA was distributed evenly across all wells of several immunoSEQ 96-well plates, and each plate served as one replicate. For sorted subsets, each replicate PCR was loaded with 200 ng genomic DNA, equivalent to about 30,000 T cell genomes. The purified libraries were quantified using a Qubit 3.0 fluorometer, sized with a Bioanalyzer 2100, and then quantified again using the KAPA Library Quantification kit. Every immunoSEQ 96-well plate was sequenced on a separate single-read 150-cycle Illumina NextSeq 550 flow cell. In the authors' own workflow: Because the immunoSEQ output held only junctional sequences and lacked quality scores, the filtering could not match the filtering applied to full-length reads. Sequences were annotated with PyIR, a Python wrapper for IgBLAST v1.9, using IMGT germline references to assign V/J genes and CDR3. Reads were filtered out if the reads had weak V/J assignments (E-value above 1e-6), no CDR3, stop codons, out-of-frame junctions, or ambiguous translated residues. A V3J clonotype was defined by an identical inferred V gene, J gene, and CDR3 amino acid sequence. The percentage overlap between two repertoires was calculated by dividing the number of shared unique clonotypes by the size of the smaller repertoire. Three approaches were used to assess repertoire richness: RTK rarefaction, the Chao1 estimator, and Recon v2.1 estimates of unobserved clonotypes. For all TCRbeta clonotypes obtained by the gDNA method from several donors, generation probabilities were computed with OLGA. TCRdb retrieved this table from immuneACCESS and kept in-frame rearrangements only. Not all clones are present; in checked studies, unresolved V genes account for under half, and no reason is known for the remainder. V and J calls plus clone size are reproduced from that table; the DNA served to infer D and trimming. This sample lists 2 million to 2.5 million clones; 93% were detected once. The top ten hold 0.39% of the sample.

With respect to this clone: Its target antigen remains unknown. No much larger clone is present one base from it, and per-base qualities are unavailable.

Cut back by 4 bases and 4 bases, the V and J ends lie 10 bases apart. The CDR3 runs 13 amino acids, cysteine and phenylalanine included. Here the CDR3 DNA is all that survives: 39 bases in frame from base 1. From the germline V gene (reference sequence), CDR1 is SEHNR and CDR2 is FQNEAQ. The donors were healthy, HIV-negative adults with no recently reported acute infections or vaccinations. Every donor was a Caucasian adult living in Nashville, Tennessee, USA. CD4+ T cells were enriched through magnetic negative selection, after which naive cells were positively selected on CD45RA and the remaining negative fraction served as the memory subset. After blood collection by leukapheresis, PBMCs were isolated using Ficoll-Histopaque density gradient centrifugation and then cryopreserved in the vapor phase of liquid nitrogen. Analytical flow cytometry was used to check the purity and quantity of each magnetically sorted T cell population. From each sorted fraction, genomic DNA was isolated and quantified by UV absorbance on a Nanodrop 2000c.

This TCR was recovered from a man between 18 and 29 years old in good health. Some clones in this sample may be carry-over from other donors' samples. The sequence is built from TRBV7-9 and TRBJ1-1; the D gene cannot be named for sure. The sample was naive CD4+ T cells from PBMCs. The sample's cell subset or site label is to be understood as: CD45RA+ positively selected. The DNA reads as follows: TGTGCCAGCAGCTCCCCCAGGAGCACTGAAGCTTTCTTT. Its translation is CASSSPRSTEAFF.